What follows are 32 T cell receptor beta chains derived from one specimen sequenced in a study of PD-L1 blockade in urothelial cancer. Time point in this sample: pretreatment peripheral blood. The protocol was immunoSEQ multiplex PCR, while the TCRdb copy is restricted to in-frame clones and leaves out a portion. The sample shows 84,000 or so clones, around 85% of them seen only once. Source: PBMCs, taken around atezolizumab (anti-PD-L1) treatment. Source of these receptors: a man in his sixties with urothelial cancer.

V usage is TRBV30 and J usage is TRBJ2-7, with 10 bases that match TRBD2. The V segment lost 5 bases and the J segment 2 bases; nucleotides outside the gene matches: 6. This CDR3 has 14 amino acids. CDR1 GTSNPN and CDR2 SVGIG come from the germline V gene (reference sequence). CDR3: CAWGGLAGAYEQYF. The CDR3 coding sequence is TGTGCCTGGGGCGGGCTAGCGGGAGCCTACGAGCAGTACTTC.

This clone was found once. This rearrangement joins TRBV5-4 to TRBJ1-1; 8 bases align to TRBD1. The V gene end was trimmed by 0 bases and the J gene end by 1 base; junction bases not matched to a gene: 2. Germline values: CDR1 SGHNT, CDR2 YYREEE (reference sequence). The CDR3 has 15 amino acids. The CDR3 is CASSLGDRRNTEAFF. As DNA, the CDR3 is TGTGCCAGCAGCTTGGGGGACAGGAGGAACACTGAAGCTTTCTTT. Full variable domain (remainder filled in from reference TRBV5-4 and TRBJ1-1): ETGVTQSPTHLIKTRGQQVTLRCSSQSGHNTVSWYQQALGQGPQFIFQYYREEENGRGNFPPRFSGLQFPNYSSELNVNALELDDSALYLCASSLGDRRNTEAFFGQGTRLTVV.

V gene TRBV19 combines with J gene TRBJ2-1, with 11 positions matching TRBD1. The CDR3 consists of 13 residues. Germline CDR1 LNHDA, CDR2 SQIVND (reference sequence). The CDR3 DNA is TGTGCGAGCCGGGACAGGGGGTTCAATGAGCAGTTCTTC. This sequence encodes CASRDRGFNEQFF.

V is TRBV25-1 and J is TRBJ2-3, with TRBD2 matching 7 bases. Losses at the gene ends were 2 bases for V and 7 bases for J; bases not matched to a gene: 9. The CDR3 has 15 residues. Germline V gene lookup returns CDR1 MGHDK and CDR2 SYGVNS. The CDR3 is CASSEPGLGGNTQYF. As DNA, the CDR3 is TGTGCCAGCAGTGAACCGGGACTCGGGGGGAATACGCAGTATTTT. The variable domain in full, completed from reference TRBV25-1 and TRBJ2-3, reads EADIYQTPRYLVIGTGKKITLECSQTMGHDKMYWYQQDPGMELHLIHYSYGVNSTEKGDLSSESTVSRIRTEHFPLTLESARPSHTSQYLCASSEPGLGGNTQYFGPGTRLTVL.

The chain couples TRBV9 to TRBJ1-3; D is unclear. This CDR3 comprises 13 residues. V dropped 1 base and J dropped 7 bases, with 9 bases sitting between them. From germline, CDR1 is SGDLS and CDR2 YYNGEE. CDR3 DNA: TGTGCCAGCAGCGTACCCTCTAGGAACACCATATATTTT. Translating it yields CASSVPSRNTIYF.

The J gene is TRBJ1-2, the V gene TRBV29-1; D is uncertain. CDR1 is SQVTM, CDR2 ANQGSEA, per germline. The V and J ends lost 0 bases and 7 bases respectively, with 12 bases between them. This CDR3 spans 13 amino acids. CDR3 region: CSVEDLGRGGYTF. Written as DNA, the CDR3 is TGCAGCGTTGAAGATCTAGGGCGGGGTGGCTACACCTTC.

This clone was recorded a few times. The chain links TRBV6-5 to TRBJ1-3; D remains ambiguous. Trimming pared 5 bases from V and 3 bases from J, leaving 11 bases between. This CDR3 has 14 residues. The germline V gene has CDR1 MNHEY and CDR2 SVGAGI. The CDR3 DNA reads TGTGCCAGCAGTCTGTCAGGCCATGGAAACACCATATATTTT. This sequence encodes CASSLSGHGNTIYF.

The V and J genes are TRBV9 and TRBJ2-7; tentatively, D is TRBD1 (5 bases). Germline V gene lookup returns CDR1 SGDLS and CDR2 YYNGEE. V lost 2 bases and J 0 bases, leaving 24 bases between the germline ends. The CDR3 is made up of 19 amino acids. The CDR3 bases are TGTGCCAGCAGCGTTGGGGCAGGACATCCCGCTATAAGCTCCTACGAGCAGTACTTC. Amino acids: CASSVGAGHPAISSYEQYF.

This clone was recorded only once. The V call is TRBV9, the J call TRBJ1-1; D might be TRBD1 (5 bases). CDR3 length: 13 amino acids. Germline V gene lookup returns CDR1 SGDLS and CDR2 YYNGEE. Trimming removed 3 bases from V and 1 base from J, with 7 bases in between. DNA for the CDR3: TGTGCCAGCAGCGCCGGGGGGAACACTGAAGCTTTCTTT. Protein sequence: CASSAGGNTEAFF.

The CDR3 DNA is TGTGCCAGCAGCGGGACCGACAGGAACTATGGCTACACCTTC. Protein sequence: CASSGTDRNYGYTF. The J gene is TRBJ1-2, the V gene TRBV5-4; TRBD1 is a possible D gene (6 bases). The CDR3 length is 14 residues. Trimming left V 4 bases short and J 2 bases short, with 12 bases between. Per germline, CDR1 SGHNT and CDR2 YYREEE (reference sequence).

The gene calls are TRBV5-1 and TRBJ1-1, with D possibly matching TRBD1 (5 bases). CDR1 and CDR2 (germline): SGHRS, YFSETQ. Deletions cut 4 bases from V and 1 base from J, with 11 bases between. The CDR3 covers 14 residues. The CDR3 region is CASSVDNPNTEAFF. CDR3 nucleotide sequence: TGCGCCAGCAGCGTGGACAACCCGAACACTGAAGCTTTCTTT.

This clone was seen at least ten times. This chain uses TRBV4-2 with TRBJ2-7; D remains ambiguous. Germline V CDR1 and CDR2: LGHNA, YNFKEQ. The CDR3 spans 13 residues. Deletions cut 4 bases from V and 6 bases from J, with 13 bases between. The CDR3 sequence: CASSPPPGTEQYF. The DNA for the CDR3 is TGTGCCAGCAGCCCCCCTCCAGGTACCGAGCAGTACTTC.

This chain connects TRBV2 to TRBJ1-3; D may be TRBD1 (5 bases). The germline V and J ends were trimmed by 7 bases and 0 bases, with 13 bases remaining between them. The CDR3 runs to 15 residues. Germline V gene data show CDR1 as SNHLY and CDR2 as FYNNEI. The CDR3 nucleotides are TGTGCCAGCAATGATAAGGGGCGCTCTGGAAACACCATATATTTT. Its protein product is CASNDKGRSGNTIYF. The variable domain in full, with the rest retrieved from reference TRBV2 and TRBJ1-3, is EPEVTQTPSHQVTQMGQEVILRCVPISNHLYFYWYRQILGQKVEFLVSFYNNEISEKSEIFDDQFSVERPDGSNFTLKIRSTKLEDSAMYFCASNDKGRSGNTIYFGEGSWLTVV.

The rearrangement uses TRBV9 and TRBJ2-1, with D possibly being TRBD1 (7 bases). The CDR3 consists of 13 residues. The germline gives CDR1 SGDLS, CDR2 YYNGEE. The V end was cut by 2 bases, the J end by 6 bases, with 9 bases between. The CDR3 loop reads CASSVQGGNEQFF. In DNA, the CDR3 is TGTGCCAGCAGCGTCCAGGGGGGCAATGAGCAGTTCTTC.

The rearrangement links TRBV9 to TRBJ2-1; 9 bases line up with TRBD1. The CDR3 totals 15 residues. J was trimmed by 2 bases and V by 2 bases; bases with no gene match: 2. Germline values: CDR1 SGDLS, CDR2 YYNGEE. The CDR3 reads CASSVGQGPYNEQFF. The DNA of the CDR3 is TGTGCCAGCAGCGTGGGACAGGGCCCCTACAATGAGCAGTTCTTC.

This clone has just one count. V gene TRBV5-6 combines with J gene TRBJ1-5, with D perhaps matching TRBD1 (6 bases). Germline V CDR1 and CDR2: SGHDT, YYEEEE. The CDR3 loop spans 16 amino acids. Trimming took 3 bases from V and 0 from J, leaving 13 bases between them. This chain's CDR3 is CASSSKQGYSNQPQHF. The CDR3 nucleotides are TGTGCCAGCAGCTCGAAACAGGGTTATAGCAATCAGCCCCAGCATTTT.

The CDR3 sequence: CASRPGRTGGEKLFF. CDR3 in DNA: TGTGCCAGCAGACCGGGGAGGACGGGAGGAGAAAAACTGTTTTTT. The V and J genes are TRBV6-6 and TRBJ1-4, with D uncertain. The CDR3 is 15 amino acids. Germline lookup yields CDR1 MNHNY and CDR2 SVGAGI (reference sequence). Between the trimmed V and J ends, which lost 6 bases and 8 bases, there was a span of 19 bases.

The CDR3 sequence: CAWSVKGPRDPYEQYF. The CDR3, as DNA: TGTGCCTGGAGTGTTAAGGGGCCGCGTGATCCCTACGAGCAGTACTTC. The J gene is TRBJ2-7, the V gene TRBV30; tentative D call: TRBD1 (5 bases). The CDR3 is made up of 16 amino acids. V lost 0 bases and J lost 2, with 17 bases in between. Per the germline V gene, CDR1 is GTSNPN and CDR2 is SVGIG (reference sequence).

This clone was seen once. J is TRBJ1-1 and V is TRBV4-3; D possibly corresponds to TRBD1 (5 bases). V was trimmed by 1 base and J by 0 bases, leaving 18 bases between them. The CDR3 contains 18 residues. The germline CDR1 and CDR2 sequences are LGHNA and YSLEER. CDR3 DNA: TGCGCCAGCAGCCAAGTTGGGGGGATTCGAGGGATGAACACTGAAGCTTTCTTT. As protein: CASSQVGGIRGMNTEAFF.

The chain links TRBV10-1 to TRBJ2-1; no clear D gene. The ends were cut back, 3 bases at V and 7 bases at J, with 10 bases in the middle. This CDR3 region has 13 residues. The germline gives CDR1 WNHNN, CDR2 SYGVQD (reference sequence). This CDR3 reads CASSDSIENEQFF. The CDR3 region has the DNA TGCGCCAGCAGTGATTCCATAGAGAATGAGCAGTTCTTC.

V gene TRBV5-1 combines with J gene TRBJ2-2; 7 bases fit TRBD2. The V gene's germline CDR1 is SGHRS and CDR2 YFSETQ. Trimming removed 1 base from V and 4 bases from J; junction bases left unmatched: 10. This CDR3 has 17 amino acids. CDR3 sequence: CASSLWLAEVGTGELFF. DNA of the CDR3: TGCGCCAGCAGCTTGTGGCTAGCGGAGGTCGGCACCGGGGAGCTGTTTTTT. Full variable domain (rest looked up from reference TRBV5-1 and TRBJ2-2): KAGVTQTPRYLIKTRGQQVTLSCSPISGHRSVSWYQQTPGQGLQFLFEYFSETQRNKGNFPGRFSGRQFSNSRSEMNVSTLELGDSALYLCASSLWLAEVGTGELFFGEGSRLTVL.

The chain joins TRBV7-3 to TRBJ2-2, with 15 bases fitting TRBD2. V lost 2 bases and J lost 5; bases outside the gene matches: 6. This CDR3 contains 18 residues. CDR1 is SGHTA and CDR2 is FQGTGA in the germline V gene. The CDR3 sequence: CASSLYSGTSGRTGELFF. In DNA form, the CDR3 reads TGTGCCAGCAGCTTATACTCTGGGACTAGCGGGAGGACCGGGGAGCTGTTTTTT.

The J gene is TRBJ2-2, the V gene TRBV4-3; possible D gene TRBD2, 7 bases. This CDR3 comprises 16 residues. Deletions cut 0 bases from V and 5 bases from J, with 13 bases between. Germline CDR1 is LGHNA and CDR2 is YSLEER. CDR3 region: CASSQDRGGRTGELFF. For the CDR3, the DNA is TGCGCCAGCAGCCAAGATAGGGGGGGGAGGACCGGGGAGCTGTTTTTT.

This clone has just one count. This chain connects TRBV5-3 to TRBJ2-5; 9 positions match TRBD2. TRBV5-3 is an open reading frame, and its role is uncertain. Germline trimming cut 7 bases from V and 1 base from J; bases unmatched to any gene: 5. The CDR3 extends over 14 amino acids. This chain's CDR3 is CARVAGALQETQYF. The CDR3 DNA sequence: TGTGCCAGAGTAGCGGGGGCGCTCCAAGAGACCCAGTACTTC.

The DNA of the CDR3 is TGTGCCAGCAGCTTACGGGGGCAGCCCCAGCATTTT. Its protein is CASSLRGQPQHF. This chain uses TRBV7-9 with TRBJ1-5; D might be TRBD1 (5 bases). Germline V CDR1 and CDR2: SEHNR, FQNEAQ (reference sequence). CDR3 size: 12 residues. V gave up 2 bases and J gave up 7 bases, with 6 bases separating them.

The genes are TRBV15 and TRBJ1-2, with TRBD1 as a possible D gene (5 bases). Trimming shortened V by 5 bases and J by 8 bases, and 27 bases separated the two germline ends. The CDR3 totals 17 residues. The germline V gene has CDR1 LNHNV and CDR2 YYDKDF (reference sequence). CDR3 in DNA: TGTGCCACCAGCTCAGCGTACAATAGCAGGGCTAAGGGGGGCTACACCTTC. Protein product: CATSSAYNSRAKGGYTF.

The CDR3 reads CASSLDAGSDTQYF. The CDR3 nucleotides are TGTGCCAGCAGCTTAGATGCAGGGTCGGATACGCAGTATTTT. The chain recombines TRBV5-4 with TRBJ2-3; tentatively, D is TRBD1 (5 bases). CDR1 and CDR2 (germline): SGHNT, YYREEE (reference sequence). The V end was cut by 2 bases, the J end by 6 bases, with 13 bases between. CDR3 size: 14 residues.

The chain links TRBV10-2 to TRBJ2-5; perhaps TRBD1 as D (6 bases). V lost 3 bases to trimming and J lost 4 bases, with 6 bases between them. The germline V gene encodes CDR1 WSHSY and CDR2 SAAADI. The CDR3 has 12 amino acids. The DNA for the CDR3 is TGCGCCAGCAGTGACAGGGGAGAGACCCAGTACTTC. As protein: CASSDRGETQYF.

This chain joins TRBV7-3 and TRBJ2-1; D is perhaps TRBD1 (6 bases). V was trimmed by 5 bases and J by 5 bases, leaving 16 bases between them. This CDR3 has 15 residues. Germline V CDR1 and CDR2: SGHTA, FQGTGA. The CDR3 DNA sequence: TGTGCCAGCAGCGCGCGACTGGGGGCCAACAATGAGCAGTTCTTC. Encoded protein: CASSARLGANNEQFF.

The DNA of the CDR3 is TGCGCCAGCTGCCAGGGGAAGGGCAACTATGGCTACACCTTC. It yields the protein CASCQGKGNYGYTF. The rearrangement links TRBV10-1 to TRBJ1-2; tentatively, D is TRBD1 (6 bases). Germline V lookup: CDR1 WNHNN, CDR2 SYGVQD (reference sequence). Trimming stripped 8 bases from V and 2 bases from J, with 15 bases between. The CDR3 extends over 14 amino acids.

This chain links TRBV11-2 with TRBJ2-2, with D possibly being TRBD1 (6 bases). This CDR3 is built from 14 residues. The germline gives CDR1 SGHAT, CDR2 FQNNGV. Between the trimmed V and J ends, which lost 4 bases and 3 bases, there was a span of 9 bases. This CDR3 reads CASSSQGYTGELFF. For the CDR3, the DNA is TGTGCCAGCAGCTCCCAGGGGTACACCGGGGAGCTGTTTTTT. Combining the CDR3 with reference TRBV11-2 and TRBJ2-2 gives the whole variable domain EAGVAQSPRYKIIEKRQSVAFWCNPISGHATLYWYQQILGQGPKLLIQFQNNGVVDDSQLPKDRFSAERLKGVDSTLKIQPAKLEDSAVYLCASSSQGYTGELFFGEGSRLTVL.

CDR3 nucleotide sequence: TGTGCCCGGACAGTCAAACAGTACTTC. This gives the protein CARTVKQYF. The rearrangement joins TRBV7-2 to TRBJ2-5, with a weak D call TRBD1 (6 bases). This CDR3 has 9 residues. Germline loops: CDR1 SGHTA, CDR2 FQGNSA. With 11 bases removed from V and 11 bases from J, the gap between germline ends came to 12 bases.